This T cell receptor beta chain was found in a study of T cell repertoires in cytomegalovirus infection. In the study overall: Recently described HLA-C-restricted plus well-studied HLA-B-restricted CMV epitopes were used. Shared public TCR beta signatures pointed to both CMV infection and a matching HLA type. Overall study results and limits: There were carriers of CMV plus the relevant HLA, and cumulative public TCR beta family frequency identified them. In two of eight donors, the top clonotype was HLA-C-restricted CMV-specific.

Germline V gives CDR1 SGHVT, CDR2 SQSDAQ. This CDR3 comprises 16 residues. The J segment lost 4 bases and the V segment lost 4 bases, leaving 11 bases of the junction unmatched. Ten or more counts support this clonotype. Its antigen is still unknown. TCRdb ran MiXCR on the reads and lists one entry per CDR3 protein. The sample yields over 250,000 distinct CDR3 sequences, around 20% seen once. This chain links TRBV7-4 with TRBJ2-3, with 7 bases aligning to TRBD2. This material consisted of cultured PBMCs, taken from culture after CMV antigen stimulation. The source of this sequence is a human donor in good health (CMV status not recorded). Some clones in this sample may be carry-over from other donors' samples. The CDR3: CASSSPGRESADTQYF. The CDR3 DNA follows: TGTGCCAGCAGCTCCCCGGGGCGGGAGTCCGCAGATACGCAGTATTTT.